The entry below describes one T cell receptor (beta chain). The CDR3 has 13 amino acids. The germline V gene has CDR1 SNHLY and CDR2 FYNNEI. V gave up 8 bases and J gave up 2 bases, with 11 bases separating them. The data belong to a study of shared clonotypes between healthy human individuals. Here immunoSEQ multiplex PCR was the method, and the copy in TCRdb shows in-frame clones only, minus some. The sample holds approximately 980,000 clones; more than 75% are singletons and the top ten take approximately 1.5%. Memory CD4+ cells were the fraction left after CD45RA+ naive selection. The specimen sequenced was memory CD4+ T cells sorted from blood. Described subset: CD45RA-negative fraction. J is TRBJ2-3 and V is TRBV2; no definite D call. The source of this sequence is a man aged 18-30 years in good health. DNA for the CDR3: TGTGCCAGCTTAGGGCATCTCACAGATACGCAGTATTTT. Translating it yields CASLGHLTDTQYF.